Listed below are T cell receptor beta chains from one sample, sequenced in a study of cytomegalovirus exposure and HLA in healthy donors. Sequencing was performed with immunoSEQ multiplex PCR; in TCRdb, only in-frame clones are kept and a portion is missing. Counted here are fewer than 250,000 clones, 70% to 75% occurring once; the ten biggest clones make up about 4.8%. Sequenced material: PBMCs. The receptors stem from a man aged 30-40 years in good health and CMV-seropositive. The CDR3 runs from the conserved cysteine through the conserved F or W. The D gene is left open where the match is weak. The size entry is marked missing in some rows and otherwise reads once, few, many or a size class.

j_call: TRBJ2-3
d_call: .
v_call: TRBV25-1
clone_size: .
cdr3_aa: CASMGPYGDTQYF
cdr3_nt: TGTGCCAGCATGGGGCCCTACGGAGATACGCAGTATTTT

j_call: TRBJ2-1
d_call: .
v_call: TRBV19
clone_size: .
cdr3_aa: CASSTSGTGRIYNEQFF
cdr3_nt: TGTGCCAGTAGTACATCGGGCACAGGAAGAATCTACAATGAGCAGTTCTTC

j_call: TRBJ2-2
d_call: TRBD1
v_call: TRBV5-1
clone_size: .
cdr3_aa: CASSGQVNTGELFF
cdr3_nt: TGCGCCAGCAGCGGACAGGTGAACACCGGGGAGCTGTTTTTT

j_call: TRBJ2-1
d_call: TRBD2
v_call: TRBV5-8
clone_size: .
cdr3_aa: CASRRNSGSGRGPYNEQFF
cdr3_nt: TGTGCCAGCAGGCGGAATAGCGGGAGTGGGCGGGGACCCTACAATGAGCAGTTCTTC

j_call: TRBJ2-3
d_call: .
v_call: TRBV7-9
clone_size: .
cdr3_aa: CSSSFEALGTDTQYF
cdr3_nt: TGTTCCAGCAGCTTTGAGGCCTTAGGTACAGATACGCAGTATTTT

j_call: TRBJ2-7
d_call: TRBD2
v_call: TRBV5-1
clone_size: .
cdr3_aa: CASSLETSGGPQYF
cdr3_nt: TGCGCCAGCAGCTTGGAGACTAGCGGAGGCCCGCAGTACTTC

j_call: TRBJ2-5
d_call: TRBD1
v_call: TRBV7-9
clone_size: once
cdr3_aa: CASSPQGVKTQYF
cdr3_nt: TGTGCCAGCAGTCCACAGGGGGTTAAGACCCAGTACTTC

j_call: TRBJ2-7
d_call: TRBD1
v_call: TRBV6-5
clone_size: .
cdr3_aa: CASSYWGTGETEQYF
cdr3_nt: TGTGCCAGCAGTTACTGGGGGACAGGGGAGACCGAGCAGTACTTC

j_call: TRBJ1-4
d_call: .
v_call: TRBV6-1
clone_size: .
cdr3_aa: CASSERGMDRNEKLFF
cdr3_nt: TGTGCCAGCAGTGAACGGGGGATGGACCGCAATGAAAAACTGTTTTTT

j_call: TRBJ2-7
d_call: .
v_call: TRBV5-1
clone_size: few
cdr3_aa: CASSLAYRAYEQYF
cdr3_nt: TGCGCCAGCAGCTTGGCCTACCGAGCCTACGAGCAGTACTTC

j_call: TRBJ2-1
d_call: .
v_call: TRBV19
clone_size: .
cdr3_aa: CASSTNPGHLPYNEQFF
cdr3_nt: TGTGCCAGTAGTACCAACCCGGGACACCTCCCCTACAATGAGCAGTTCTTC

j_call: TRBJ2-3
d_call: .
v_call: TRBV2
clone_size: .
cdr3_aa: CASRRRDNPDTQYF
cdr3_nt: TGTGCCAGCAGGCGCCGGGACAACCCAGATACGCAGTATTTT

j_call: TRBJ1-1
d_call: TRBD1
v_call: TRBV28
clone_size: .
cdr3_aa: CASSAPVGQGGTEAFF
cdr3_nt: TGTGCCAGCAGTGCACCCGTAGGACAGGGAGGGACTGAAGCTTTCTTT

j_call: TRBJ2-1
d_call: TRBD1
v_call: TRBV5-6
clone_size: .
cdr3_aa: CASSGGQGTYNEQFF
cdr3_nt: TGTGCCAGCAGCGGGGGACAGGGGACCTACAATGAGCAGTTCTTC

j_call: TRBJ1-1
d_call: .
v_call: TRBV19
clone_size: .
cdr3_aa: CASSLDRNTEAFF
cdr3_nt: TGTGCCAGTTCTCTCGACAGGAACACTGAAGCTTTCTTT

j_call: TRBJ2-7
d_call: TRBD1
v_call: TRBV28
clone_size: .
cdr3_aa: CASSLPRQGSEQYF
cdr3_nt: TGTGCCAGCAGCCTACCGAGACAGGGATCCGAGCAGTACTTC

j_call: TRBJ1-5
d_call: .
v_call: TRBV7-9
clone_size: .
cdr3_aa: CASSFESRYRGNQPQHF
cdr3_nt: TGTGCCAGCAGCTTCGAATCGCGTTACAGGGGCAATCAGCCCCAGCATTTT

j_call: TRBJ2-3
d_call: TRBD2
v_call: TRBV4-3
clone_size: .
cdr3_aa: CASSQSRTSWRDTQYF
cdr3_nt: TGCGCCAGCAGCCAGTCCAGGACTAGTTGGAGAGATACGCAGTATTTT

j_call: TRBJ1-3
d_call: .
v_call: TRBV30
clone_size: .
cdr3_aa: CAWSLLPGSNSGNTIYF
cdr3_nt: TGTGCCTGGAGCCTTCTCCCGGGGTCCAACTCTGGAAACACCATATATTTT

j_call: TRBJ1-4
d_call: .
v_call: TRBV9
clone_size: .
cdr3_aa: CASRWGRGEKLFF
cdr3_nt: TGTGCCAGCAGGTGGGGGCGAGGTGAAAAACTGTTTTTT

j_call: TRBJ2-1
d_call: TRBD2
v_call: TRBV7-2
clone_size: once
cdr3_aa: CASRRGGISYNEQFF
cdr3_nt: TGTGCCAGCAGACGGGGGGGCATCTCCTACAATGAGCAGTTCTTC

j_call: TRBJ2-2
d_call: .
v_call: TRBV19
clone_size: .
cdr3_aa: CASSPWLLGGNTGELFF
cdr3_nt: TGTGCCAGTAGTCCCTGGCTTCTAGGGGGGAACACCGGGGAGCTGTTTTTT

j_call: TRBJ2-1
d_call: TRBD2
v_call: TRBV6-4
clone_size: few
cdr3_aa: CASSECQREGYNEQFF
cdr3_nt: TGTGCCAGCAGTGAATGCCAGCGGGAGGGATACAATGAGCAGTTCTTC

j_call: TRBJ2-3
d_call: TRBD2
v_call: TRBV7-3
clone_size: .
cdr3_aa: CASSTGLAGNTDTQYF
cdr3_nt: TGTGCCAGCAGCACCGGACTAGCGGGTAACACAGATACGCAGTATTTT

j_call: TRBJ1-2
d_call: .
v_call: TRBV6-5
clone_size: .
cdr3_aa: CASTNNGGPYGYTF
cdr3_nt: TGTGCCAGCACCAACAACGGGGGGCCTTATGGCTACACCTTC

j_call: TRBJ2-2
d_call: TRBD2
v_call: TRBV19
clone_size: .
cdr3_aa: CASTLAGGFGELFF
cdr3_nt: TGTGCCAGTACACTAGCGGGGGGTTTCGGGGAGCTGTTTTTT

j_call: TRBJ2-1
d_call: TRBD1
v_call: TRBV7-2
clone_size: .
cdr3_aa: CASCGQGASEQFF
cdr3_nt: TGTGCCAGCTGCGGACAGGGGGCCAGTGAGCAGTTCTTC

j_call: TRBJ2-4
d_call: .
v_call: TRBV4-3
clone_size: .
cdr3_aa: CASSQGRGNSDIQYF
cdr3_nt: TGCGCCAGCAGCCAAGGAAGGGGAAATTCGGACATTCAGTACTTC

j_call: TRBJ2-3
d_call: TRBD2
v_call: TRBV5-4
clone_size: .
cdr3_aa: CASREGTSGLTDTQYF
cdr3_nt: TGTGCCAGCAGGGAGGGGACTAGCGGATTGACAGATACGCAGTATTTT

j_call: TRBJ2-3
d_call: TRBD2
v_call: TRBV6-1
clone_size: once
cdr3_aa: CAGGLAGTDTQYF
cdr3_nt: TGTGCCGGGGGACTAGCGGGGACAGATACGCAGTATTTT

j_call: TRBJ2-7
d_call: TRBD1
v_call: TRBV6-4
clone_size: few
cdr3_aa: CASSDAPGQGNYEQYF
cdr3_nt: TGTGCCAGCAGTGACGCCCCGGGACAGGGTAACTACGAGCAGTACTTC

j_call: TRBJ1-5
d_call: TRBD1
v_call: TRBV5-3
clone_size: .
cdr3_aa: CARSFKGQGSSSNQPQHF
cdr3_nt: TGTGCCAGAAGCTTTAAGGGACAGGGGAGTAGTAGCAATCAGCCCCAGCATTTT

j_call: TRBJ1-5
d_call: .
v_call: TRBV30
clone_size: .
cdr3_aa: CAWSRDNNQPQHF
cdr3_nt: TGTGCCTGGAGTAGGGACAACAATCAGCCCCAGCATTTT

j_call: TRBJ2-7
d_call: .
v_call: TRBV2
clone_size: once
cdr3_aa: CASSPLRAGAHEQYF
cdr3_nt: TGTGCCAGCAGTCCACTAAGGGCAGGGGCGCACGAGCAGTACTTC

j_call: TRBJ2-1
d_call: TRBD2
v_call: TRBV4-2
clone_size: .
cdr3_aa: CASSQETSGSNNEQFF
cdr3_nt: TGTGCCAGCAGCCAAGAGACTAGCGGGAGCAACAATGAGCAGTTCTTC

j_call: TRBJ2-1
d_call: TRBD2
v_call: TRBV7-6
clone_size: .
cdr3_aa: CASSVGLAIGHEQFF
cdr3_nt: TGTGCCAGCAGCGTGGGACTAGCCATAGGGCATGAGCAGTTCTTC